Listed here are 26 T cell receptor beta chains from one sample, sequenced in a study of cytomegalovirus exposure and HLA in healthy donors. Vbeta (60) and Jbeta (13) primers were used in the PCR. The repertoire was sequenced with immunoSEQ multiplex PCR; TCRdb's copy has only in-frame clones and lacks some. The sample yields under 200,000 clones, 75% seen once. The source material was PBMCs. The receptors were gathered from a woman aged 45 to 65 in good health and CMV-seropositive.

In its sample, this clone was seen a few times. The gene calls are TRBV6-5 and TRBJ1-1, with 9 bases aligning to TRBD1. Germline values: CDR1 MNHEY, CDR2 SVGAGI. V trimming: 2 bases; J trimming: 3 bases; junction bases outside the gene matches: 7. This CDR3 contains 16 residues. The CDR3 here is CASSYRTGGGYTEAFF. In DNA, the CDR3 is TGTGCCAGCAGTTACCGTACAGGGGGCGGCTACACTGAAGCTTTCTTT.

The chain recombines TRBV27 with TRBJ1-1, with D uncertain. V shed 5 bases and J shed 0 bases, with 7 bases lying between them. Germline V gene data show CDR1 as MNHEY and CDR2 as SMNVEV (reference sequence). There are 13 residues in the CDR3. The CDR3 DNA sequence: TGTGCCAGCAGTCTGCAGGTGAACACTGAAGCTTTCTTT. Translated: CASSLQVNTEAFF.

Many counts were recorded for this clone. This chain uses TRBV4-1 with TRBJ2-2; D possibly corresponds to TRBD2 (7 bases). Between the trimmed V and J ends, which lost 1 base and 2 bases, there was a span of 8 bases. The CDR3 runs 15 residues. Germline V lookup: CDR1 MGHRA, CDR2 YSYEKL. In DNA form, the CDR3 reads TGCGCCAGCAGCCAAGGGGGGGGCAACACCGGGGAGCTGTTTTTT. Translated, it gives CASSQGGGNTGELFF.

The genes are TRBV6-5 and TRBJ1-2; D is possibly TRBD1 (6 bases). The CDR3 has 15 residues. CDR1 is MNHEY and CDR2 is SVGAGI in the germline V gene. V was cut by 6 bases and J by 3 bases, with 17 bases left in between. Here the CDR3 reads CASRSTGAGDYGYTF. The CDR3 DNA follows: TGTGCCAGCAGATCTACTGGAGCAGGGGACTATGGCTACACCTTC.

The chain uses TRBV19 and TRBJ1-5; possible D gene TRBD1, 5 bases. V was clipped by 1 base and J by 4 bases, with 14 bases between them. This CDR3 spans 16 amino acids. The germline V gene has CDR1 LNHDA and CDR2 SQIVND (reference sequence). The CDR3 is CASSIVRGVPNQPQHF. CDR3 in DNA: TGTGCCAGTAGTATAGTTCGGGGGGTCCCTAATCAGCCCCAGCATTTT.

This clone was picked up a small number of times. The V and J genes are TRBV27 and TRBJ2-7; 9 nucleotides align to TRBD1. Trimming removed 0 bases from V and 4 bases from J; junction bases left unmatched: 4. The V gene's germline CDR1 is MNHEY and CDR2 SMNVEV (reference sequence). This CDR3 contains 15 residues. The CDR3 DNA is TGTGCCAGCAGTTTATCGTGGGACAGGGAATACGAGCAGTACTTC. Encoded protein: CASSLSWDREYEQYF.

The CDR3 sequence is CASSTGTVNTEAFF. CDR3 nucleotide sequence: TGTGCCAGTAGTACCGGGACAGTGAACACTGAAGCTTTCTTT. The chain recombines TRBV19 with TRBJ1-1; 7 nucleotides align to TRBD1. From germline, CDR1 is LNHDA and CDR2 SQIVND (reference sequence). The CDR3 runs 14 residues. V gave up 4 bases and J gave up 0 bases; unmatched junction bases: 2.

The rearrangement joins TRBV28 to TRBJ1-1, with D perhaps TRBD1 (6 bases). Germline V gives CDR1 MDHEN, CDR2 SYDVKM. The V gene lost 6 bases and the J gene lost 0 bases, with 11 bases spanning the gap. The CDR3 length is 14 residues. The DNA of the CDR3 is TGTGCCAGCAGGGCAGGACAGCTGAACACTGAAGCTTTCTTT. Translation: CASRAGQLNTEAFF.

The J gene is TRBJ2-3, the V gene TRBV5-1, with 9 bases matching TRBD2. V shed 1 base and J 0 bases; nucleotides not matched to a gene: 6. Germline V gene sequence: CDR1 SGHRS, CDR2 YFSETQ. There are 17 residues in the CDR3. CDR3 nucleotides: TGCGCCAGCAGCTTGTGGCTAGCGGGGTCTAGCACAGATACGCAGTATTTT. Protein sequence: CASSLWLAGSSTDTQYF.

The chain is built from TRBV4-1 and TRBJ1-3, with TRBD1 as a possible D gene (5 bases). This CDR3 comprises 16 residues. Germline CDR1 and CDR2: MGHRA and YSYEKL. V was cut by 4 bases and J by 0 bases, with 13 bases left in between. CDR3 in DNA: TGCGCCAGCAGCCCCATGGAGGGGTACTCTGGAAACACCATATATTTT. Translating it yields CASSPMEGYSGNTIYF.

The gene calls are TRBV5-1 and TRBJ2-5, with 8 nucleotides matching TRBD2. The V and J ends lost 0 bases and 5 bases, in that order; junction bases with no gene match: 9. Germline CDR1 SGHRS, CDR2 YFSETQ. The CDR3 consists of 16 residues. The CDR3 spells CASSLGPGGAGETQYF. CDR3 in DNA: TGCGCCAGCAGCTTGGGTCCCGGGGGGGCCGGGGAGACCCAGTACTTC.

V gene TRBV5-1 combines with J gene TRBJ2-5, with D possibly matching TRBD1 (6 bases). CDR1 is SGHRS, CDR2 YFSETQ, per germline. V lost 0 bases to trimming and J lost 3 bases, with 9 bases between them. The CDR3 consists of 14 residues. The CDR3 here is CASSLASGEETQYF. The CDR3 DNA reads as TGCGCCAGCAGCTTGGCGTCAGGGGAAGAGACCCAGTACTTC. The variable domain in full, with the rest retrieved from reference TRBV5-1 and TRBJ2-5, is KAGVTQTPRYLIKTRGQQVTLSCSPISGHRSVSWYQQTPGQGLQFLFEYFSETQRNKGNFPGRFSGRQFSNSRSEMNVSTLELGDSALYLCASSLASGEETQYFGPGTRLLVL.

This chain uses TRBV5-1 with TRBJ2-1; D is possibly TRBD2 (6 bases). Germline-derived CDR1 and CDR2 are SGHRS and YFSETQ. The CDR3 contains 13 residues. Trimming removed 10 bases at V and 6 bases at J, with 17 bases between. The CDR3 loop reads CASSPGTRNEQFF. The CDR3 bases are TGCGCCTCCTCTCCCGGGACTCGCAATGAGCAGTTCTTC. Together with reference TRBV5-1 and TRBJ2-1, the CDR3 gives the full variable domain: KAGVTQTPRYLIKTRGQQVTLSCSPISGHRSVSWYQQTPGQGLQFLFEYFSETQRNKGNFPGRFSGRQFSNSRSEMNVSTLELGDSALYLCASSPGTRNEQFFGPGTRLTVL.

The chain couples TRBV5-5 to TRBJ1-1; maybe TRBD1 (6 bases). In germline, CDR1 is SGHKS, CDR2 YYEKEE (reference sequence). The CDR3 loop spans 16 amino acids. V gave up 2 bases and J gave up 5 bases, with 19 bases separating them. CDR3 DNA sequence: TGTGCCAGCAGCTTATTACAGGGACCTTCAGCTACTGAAGCTTTCTTT. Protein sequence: CASSLLQGPSATEAFF.

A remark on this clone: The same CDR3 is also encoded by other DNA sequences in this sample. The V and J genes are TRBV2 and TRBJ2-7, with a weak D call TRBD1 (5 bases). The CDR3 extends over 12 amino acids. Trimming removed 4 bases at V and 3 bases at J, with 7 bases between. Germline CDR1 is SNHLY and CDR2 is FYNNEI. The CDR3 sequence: CASSGGSYEQYF. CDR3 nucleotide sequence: TGTGCCAGCAGTGGGGGCAGCTACGAGCAGTACTTC.

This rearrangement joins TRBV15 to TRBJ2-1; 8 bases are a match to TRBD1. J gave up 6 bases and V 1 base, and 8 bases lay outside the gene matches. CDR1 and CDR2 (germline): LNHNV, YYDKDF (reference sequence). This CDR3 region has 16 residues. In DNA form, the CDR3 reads TGTGCCACCAGCAGAGGTGGGACAGGTCCAGGCAATGAGCAGTTCTTC. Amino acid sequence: CATSRGGTGPGNEQFF. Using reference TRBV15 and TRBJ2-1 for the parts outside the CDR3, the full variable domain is DAMVIQNPRYQVTQFGKPVTLSCSQTLNHNVMYWYQQKSSQAPKLLFHYYDKDFNNEADTPDNFQSRRPNTSFCFLDIRSPGLGDTAMYLCATSRGGTGPGNEQFFGPGTRLTVL.

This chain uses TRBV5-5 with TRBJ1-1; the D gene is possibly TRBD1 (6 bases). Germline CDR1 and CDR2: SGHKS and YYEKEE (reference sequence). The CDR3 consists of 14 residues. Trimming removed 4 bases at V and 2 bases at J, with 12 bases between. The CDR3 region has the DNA TGTGCCAGCAGCCTGGGGGGCAGCAACACTGAAGCTTTCTTT. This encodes CASSLGGSNTEAFF.

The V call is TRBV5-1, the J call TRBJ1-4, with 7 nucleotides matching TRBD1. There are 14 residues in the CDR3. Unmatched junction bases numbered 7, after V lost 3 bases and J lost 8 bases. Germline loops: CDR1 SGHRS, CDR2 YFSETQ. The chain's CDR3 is CASSSGTAEEKLFF. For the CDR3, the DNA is TGCGCCAGCAGCTCCGGGACAGCTGAGGAAAAACTGTTTTTT.

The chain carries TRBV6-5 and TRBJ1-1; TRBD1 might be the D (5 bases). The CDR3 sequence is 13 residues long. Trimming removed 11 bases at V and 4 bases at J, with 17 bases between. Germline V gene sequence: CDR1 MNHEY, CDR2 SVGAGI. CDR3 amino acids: CASRGEFVTEAFF. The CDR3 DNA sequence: TGTGCCTCCCGGGGGGAGTTTGTCACTGAAGCTTTCTTT.

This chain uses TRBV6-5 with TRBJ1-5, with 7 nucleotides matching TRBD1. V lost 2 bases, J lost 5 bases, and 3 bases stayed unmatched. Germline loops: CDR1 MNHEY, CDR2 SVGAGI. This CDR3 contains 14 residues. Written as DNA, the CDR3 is TGTGCCAGCAGTTACAAAACAGGGGATCAGCCCCAGCATTTT. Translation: CASSYKTGDQPQHF.

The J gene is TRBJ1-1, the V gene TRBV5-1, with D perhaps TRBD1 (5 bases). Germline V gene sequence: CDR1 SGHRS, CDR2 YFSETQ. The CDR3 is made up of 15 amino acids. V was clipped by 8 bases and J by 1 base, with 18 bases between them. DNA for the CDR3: TGCGCCAGTACCTTCCTGGGGGGTAAGAACACTGAAGCTTTCTTT. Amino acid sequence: CASTFLGGKNTEAFF.

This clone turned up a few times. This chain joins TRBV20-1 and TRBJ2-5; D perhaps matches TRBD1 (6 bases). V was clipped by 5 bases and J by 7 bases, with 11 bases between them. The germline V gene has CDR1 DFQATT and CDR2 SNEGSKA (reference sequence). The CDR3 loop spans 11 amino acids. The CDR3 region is CSAYRVGTQYF. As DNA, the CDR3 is TGCAGTGCTTACAGGGTAGGGACCCAGTACTTC.

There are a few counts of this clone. The CDR3 bases are TGTGCTAGTGGTTTCGGCCTGACAGTAGACACTGAAGCTTTCTTT. It codes for CASGFGLTVDTEAFF. The chain uses TRBV12-5 and TRBJ1-1, with TRBD1 as a possible D gene (5 bases). There are 15 residues in the CDR3. Germline V gene sequence: CDR1 LGHNT, CDR2 FRNRAP. The V end was cut by 3 bases, the J end by 3 bases, with 14 bases between. The whole variable domain, remainder taken from reference TRBV12-5 and TRBJ1-1, is DARVTQTPRHKVTEMGQEVTMRCQPILGHNTVFWYRQTMMQGLELLAYFRNRAPLDDSGMPKDRFSAEMPDATLATLKIQPSEPRDSAVYFCASGFGLTVDTEAFFGQGTRLTVV.

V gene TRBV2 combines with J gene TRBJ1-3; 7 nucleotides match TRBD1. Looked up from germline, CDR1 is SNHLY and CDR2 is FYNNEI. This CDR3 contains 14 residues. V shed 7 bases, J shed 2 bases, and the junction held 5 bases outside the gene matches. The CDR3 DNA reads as TGTGCCAGCAAAAACACAGGGGCTGGAAACACCATATATTTT. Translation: CASKNTGAGNTIYF.

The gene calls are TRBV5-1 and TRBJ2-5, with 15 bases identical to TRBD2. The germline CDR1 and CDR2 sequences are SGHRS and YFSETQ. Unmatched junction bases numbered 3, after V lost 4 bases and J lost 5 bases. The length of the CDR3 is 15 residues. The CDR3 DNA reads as TGCGCCAGCAGCACGGGGACTAGCGGGGGGGAGACCCAGTACTTC. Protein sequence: CASSTGTSGGETQYF.

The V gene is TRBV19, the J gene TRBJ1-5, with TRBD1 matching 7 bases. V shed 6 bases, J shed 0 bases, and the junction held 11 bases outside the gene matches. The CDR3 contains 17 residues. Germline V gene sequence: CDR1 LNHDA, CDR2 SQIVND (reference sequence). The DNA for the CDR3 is TGTGCCAGTAGAGCCCTTCCGGGACAGAATAGCAATCAGCCCCAGCATTTT. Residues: CASRALPGQNSNQPQHF. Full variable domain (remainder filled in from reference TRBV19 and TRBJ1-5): DGGITQSPKYLFRKEGQNVTLSCEQNLNHDAMYWYRQDPGQGLRLIYYSQIVNDFQKGDIAEGYSVSREKKESFPLTVTSAQKNPTAFYLCASRALPGQNSNQPQHFGDGTRLSIL.